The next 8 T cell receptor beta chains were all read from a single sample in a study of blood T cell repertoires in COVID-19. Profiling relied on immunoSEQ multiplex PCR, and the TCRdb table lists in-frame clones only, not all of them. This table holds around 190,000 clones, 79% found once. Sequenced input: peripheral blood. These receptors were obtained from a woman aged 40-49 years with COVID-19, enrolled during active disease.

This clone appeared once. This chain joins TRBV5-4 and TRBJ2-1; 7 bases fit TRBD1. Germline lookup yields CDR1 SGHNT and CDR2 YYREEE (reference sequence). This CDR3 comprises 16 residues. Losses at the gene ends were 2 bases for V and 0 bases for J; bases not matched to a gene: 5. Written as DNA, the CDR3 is TGTGCCAGCAGCTTCGGGACAGAAGTCTCCTACAATGAGCAGTTCTTC. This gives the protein CASSFGTEVSYNEQFF.

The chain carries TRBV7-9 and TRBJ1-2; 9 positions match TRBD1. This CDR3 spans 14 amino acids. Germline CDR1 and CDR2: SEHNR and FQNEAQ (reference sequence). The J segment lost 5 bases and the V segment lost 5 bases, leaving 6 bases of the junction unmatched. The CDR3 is CASSPGTGWYGYTF. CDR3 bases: TGTGCCAGCAGCCCCGGGACAGGGTGGTATGGCTACACCTTC.

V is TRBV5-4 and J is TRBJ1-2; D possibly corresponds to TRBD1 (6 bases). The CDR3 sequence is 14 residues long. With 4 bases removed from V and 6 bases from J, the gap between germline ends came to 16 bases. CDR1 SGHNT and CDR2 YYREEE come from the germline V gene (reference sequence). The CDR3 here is CASSTIQGVHGYTF. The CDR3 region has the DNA TGTGCCAGCAGCACTATACAGGGAGTACATGGCTACACCTTC.

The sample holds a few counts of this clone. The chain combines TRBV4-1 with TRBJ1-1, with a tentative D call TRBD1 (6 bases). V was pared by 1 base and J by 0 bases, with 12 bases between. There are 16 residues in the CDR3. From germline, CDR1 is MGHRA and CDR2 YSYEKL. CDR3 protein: CASSQVWTVMNTEAFF. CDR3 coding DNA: TGCGCCAGCAGCCAAGTTTGGACAGTCATGAACACTGAAGCTTTCTTT.

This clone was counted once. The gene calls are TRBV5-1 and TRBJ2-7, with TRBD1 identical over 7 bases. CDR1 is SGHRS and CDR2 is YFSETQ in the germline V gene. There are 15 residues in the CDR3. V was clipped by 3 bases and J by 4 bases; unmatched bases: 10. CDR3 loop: CASSSARQGVYEQYF. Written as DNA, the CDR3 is TGCGCCAGCAGCTCAGCACGACAGGGCGTGTACGAGCAGTACTTC. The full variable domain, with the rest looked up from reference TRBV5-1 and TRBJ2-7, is KAGVTQTPRYLIKTRGQQVTLSCSPISGHRSVSWYQQTPGQGLQFLFEYFSETQRNKGNFPGRFSGRQFSNSRSEMNVSTLELGDSALYLCASSSARQGVYEQYFGPGTRLTVT.

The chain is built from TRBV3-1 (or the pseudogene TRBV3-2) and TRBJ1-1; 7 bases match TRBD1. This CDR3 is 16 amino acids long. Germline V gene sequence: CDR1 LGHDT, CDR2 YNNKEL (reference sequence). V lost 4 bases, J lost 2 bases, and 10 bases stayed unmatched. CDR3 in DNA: TGTGCCAGCAGCCCCCGACAGGGTGGGGTCAACACTGAAGCTTTCTTT. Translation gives CASSPRQGGVNTEAFF.

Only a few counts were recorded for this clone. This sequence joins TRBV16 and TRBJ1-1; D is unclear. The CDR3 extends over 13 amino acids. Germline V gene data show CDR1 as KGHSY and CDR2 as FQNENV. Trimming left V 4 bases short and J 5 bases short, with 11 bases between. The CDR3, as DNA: TGTGCCAGCAGCCGCCAGCGGGAGACTGAAGCTTTCTTT. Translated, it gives CASSRQRETEAFF.

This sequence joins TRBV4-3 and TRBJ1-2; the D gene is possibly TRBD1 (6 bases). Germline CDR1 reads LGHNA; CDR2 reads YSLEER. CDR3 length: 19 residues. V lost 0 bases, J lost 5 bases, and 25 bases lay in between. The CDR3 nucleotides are TGCGCCAGCAGCCAAGATGCCCCTCTGGGGGCAGATTCCACTTATGGCTACACCTTC. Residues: CASSQDAPLGADSTYGYTF.